This TCR beta chain was sequenced during a study of cytomegalovirus exposure and HLA in healthy donors. The overall study: The study placed 70% to 85% of its 398 genotyped donors in the Caucasian-associated ancestry cluster.

This clone was counted once. The CDR3 end shows no conserved phenylalanine or tryptophan, and so a read error is likely. The limits of the CDR3 on the DNA are not certain, so only TCRdb's listed CDR3 is given. Germline CDR1 and CDR2: ENHRY and SYGVKD. The CDR3 extends over 11 residues, inclusive of both ends. Primers for the PCR totalled 60 Vbeta and 13 Jbeta. Libraries were prepared by immunoSEQ multiplex PCR; TCRdb keeps only in-frame clonotypes and omits some of them. The data hold 150,000 or so clones, with roughly 82% observed a single time. Sequencing was performed on PBMCs. The V and J genes are TRBV10-3 and TRBJ2-3; the table's D call TRBD2 went unverified against the DNA. The receptor was isolated from a male donor in good health and CMV-seropositive. This CDR3 reads CAISDRDYNPI.